This record concerns one T cell receptor beta chain sequence. The sample originates from a study of T cells expressing NK-cell markers. TCRdb reanalyzed the 5' RACE reads and collapses them to one entry per CDR3 protein, without DNA. This table lists about 160,000 distinct CDR3 sequences. Germline V gene data show CDR1 as MNHEY and CDR2 as SVGAGI. This CDR3 is built from 14 residues. The V call is TRBV6-5, the J call TRBJ1-5; no DNA is available, so the TRBD1 call from TCRdb remains unchecked. Sequences were obtained from blood T cells: a sorted CD56 or NKG2C T cell subset, CD4+ or CD8+ T cells, or bulk PBMC T cells (not recorded which). The receptor was isolated from a man aged 18-69 years in good health. CDR3 sequence reads: CASSFDRDEQPQHF.